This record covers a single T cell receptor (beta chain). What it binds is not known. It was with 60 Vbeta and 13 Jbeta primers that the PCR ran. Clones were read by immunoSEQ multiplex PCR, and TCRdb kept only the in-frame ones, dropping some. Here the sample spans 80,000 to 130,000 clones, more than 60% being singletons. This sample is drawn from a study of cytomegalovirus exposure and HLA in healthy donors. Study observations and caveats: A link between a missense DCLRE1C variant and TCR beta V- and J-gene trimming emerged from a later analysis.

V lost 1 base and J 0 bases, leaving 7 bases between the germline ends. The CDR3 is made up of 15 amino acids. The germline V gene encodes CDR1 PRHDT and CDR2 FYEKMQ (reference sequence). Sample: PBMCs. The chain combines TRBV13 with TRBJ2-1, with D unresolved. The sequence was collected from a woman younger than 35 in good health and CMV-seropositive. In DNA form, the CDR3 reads TGTGCCAGCAGCTTAGTTACCAGCTCCTACAATGAGCAGTTCTTC. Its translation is CASSLVTSSYNEQFF.